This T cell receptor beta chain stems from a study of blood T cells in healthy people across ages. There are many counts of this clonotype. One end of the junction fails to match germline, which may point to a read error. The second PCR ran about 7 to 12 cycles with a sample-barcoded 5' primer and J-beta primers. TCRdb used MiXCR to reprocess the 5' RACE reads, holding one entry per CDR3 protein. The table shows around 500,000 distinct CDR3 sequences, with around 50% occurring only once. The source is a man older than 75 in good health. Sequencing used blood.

This chain's CDR3 is CASSPGQQETQYF. CDR3 coding DNA: TGTGCCAGCAGTCCGGGGCAACAAGAGACCCAGTACTTC. The V and J genes are TRBV5-1 and TRBJ2-5; the D call may be TRBD1 or TRBD2 (5 bases each). CDR1 is SGHRS and CDR2 is YFSETQ in the germline V gene. The CDR3 has 13 amino acids.